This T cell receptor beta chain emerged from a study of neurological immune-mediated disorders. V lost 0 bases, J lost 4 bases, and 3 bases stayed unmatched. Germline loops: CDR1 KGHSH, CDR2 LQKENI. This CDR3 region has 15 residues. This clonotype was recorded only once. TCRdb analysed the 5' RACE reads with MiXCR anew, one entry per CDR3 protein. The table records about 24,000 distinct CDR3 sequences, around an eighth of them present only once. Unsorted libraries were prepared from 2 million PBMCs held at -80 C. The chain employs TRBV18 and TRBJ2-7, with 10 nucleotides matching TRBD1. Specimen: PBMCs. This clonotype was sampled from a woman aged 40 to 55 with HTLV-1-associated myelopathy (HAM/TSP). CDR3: CASSPPGTGEYEQYF. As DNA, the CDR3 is TGTGCCAGCTCACCACCGGGGACAGGGGAGTACGAGCAGTACTTC.